What follows are 20 T cell receptor beta chains derived from one specimen sequenced in a study of yellow fever vaccine responses in identical twins. TCRdb reprocessed the RT-PCR reads with MiXCR, giving one entry per CDR3 protein. Among over 8,500 distinct CDR3 sequences, around 77% were seen once, and the ten largest hold nearly 7.5%. This sample comprised T cells from blood (PBMCs), unsorted or a sorted subset (not recorded which), obtained before or after yellow fever vaccination (not recorded which). Receptors were obtained from a woman under 30 who received the yellow fever vaccine.

The V and J genes are TRBV11-1 and TRBJ1-1; TRBD1 is a possible D gene (6 bases). V lost 2 bases, J lost 1 base, and 26 bases lay in between. This CDR3 is 20 amino acids long. Germline V lookup: CDR1 SGHAT, CDR2 FQDESV (reference sequence). In nucleotides, the CDR3 is TGTGCCAGCAGCTTATTGGGGGCAGGGTACATTGAGCTATGGAACACTGAAGCTTTCTTT. As protein: CASSLLGAGYIELWNTEAFF.

A few counts support this clonotype. The V call is TRBV29-1, the J call TRBJ2-1; 7 bases match TRBD2. The CDR3 extends over 16 amino acids. From germline, CDR1 is SQVTM and CDR2 ANQGSEA. V shed 3 bases, J shed 0 bases, and the junction held 8 bases outside the gene matches. The CDR3 loop reads CSVDGLADSSYNEQFF. The DNA for the CDR3 is TGCAGCGTTGATGGTCTAGCGGATAGCTCCTACAATGAGCAGTTCTTC.

The chain employs TRBV29-1 and TRBJ2-7; D is perhaps TRBD2 (6 bases). Trimming removed 6 bases from V and 5 bases from J, with 11 bases in between. There are 11 residues in the CDR3. Germline values: CDR1 SQVTM, CDR2 ANQGSEA. The CDR3 loop reads CSVAWGDEQYF. The CDR3 coding sequence is TGCAGCGTGGCCTGGGGGGACGAGCAGTACTTC.

The CDR3 protein is CALRGSYNEQFF. The CDR3 DNA is TGTGCCTTGCGGGGGTCCTACAATGAGCAGTTCTTC. The chain is built from TRBV2 and TRBJ2-1; TRBD2 matches at 7 bases. CDR1 is SNHLY and CDR2 is FYNNEI in the germline V gene. This CDR3 contains 12 residues. V trimming: 11 bases; J trimming: 1 base; junction bases outside the gene matches: 2.

The J gene is TRBJ1-5, the V gene TRBV28; a possible D gene is TRBD1 (5 bases). V lost 2 bases and J 6 bases, leaving 8 bases between the germline ends. CDR1 is MDHEN, CDR2 SYDVKM, per germline. CDR3 size: 13 residues. The DNA of the CDR3 is TGTGCCAGCAGTTTACAGGGTGCTCAGCCCCAGCATTTT. Residues: CASSLQGAQPQHF.

The chain combines TRBV28 with TRBJ2-1, with TRBD1 matching over 8 bases. The germline V gene encodes CDR1 MDHEN and CDR2 SYDVKM. This CDR3 region has 16 residues. V gave up 2 bases and J gave up 2 bases; unmatched junction bases: 5. The CDR3 here is CASSLGGQGPYNEQFF. For the CDR3, the DNA is TGTGCCAGCAGTTTAGGAGGACAGGGTCCCTACAATGAGCAGTTCTTC.

This chain links TRBV11-1 with TRBJ2-5; 7 bases map to TRBD2. The CDR3 has 16 residues. Losses at the gene ends were 5 bases for V and 6 bases for J; bases not matched to a gene: 15. CDR1 is SGHAT and CDR2 is FQDESV in the germline V gene (reference sequence). In nucleotides, the CDR3 is TGTGCCAGCAGCCCCCTTCCCAGCGGGATAAGAAAGACCCAGTACTTC. This encodes CASSPLPSGIRKTQYF.

In DNA, the CDR3 is TGTGCCAGCAGTTCCGAAGTTGGTAAGCAGTACTTC. It encodes CASSSEVGKQYF. The rearrangement links TRBV12-3 or TRBV12-4 to TRBJ2-7; D unresolved. The CDR3 is 12 amino acids. V lost 4 bases and J lost 8, with 12 bases in between.

The chain uses TRBV5-6 and TRBJ2-7, with 8 bases fitting TRBD1. Trimming at V came to 0 bases and at J to 1 base, leaving 3 bases not matched to a gene. Germline CDR1 SGHDT, CDR2 YYEEEE. CDR3 length: 15 residues. The CDR3 DNA is TGTGCCAGCAGCTTGGACAGGGGGTTATCCTACGAGCAGTACTTC. It specifies CASSLDRGLSYEQYF.

V gene TRBV29-1 combines with J gene TRBJ2-4, with D unresolved. CDR3 length: 14 residues. CDR1 is SQVTM and CDR2 is ANQGSEA in the germline V gene. The V and J ends lost 7 bases and 0 bases respectively, with 13 bases between them. The CDR3 DNA follows: TGCAGCGCCGGACGTGACGGAGCCAAAAACATTCAGTACTTC. This translates into CSAGRDGAKNIQYF.

The CDR3 DNA is TGCGCCAGCAGCCAAACCACCGGGACAGGGGCTGAAAAACTGTTTTTT. It is translated as CASSQTTGTGAEKLFF. This chain uses TRBV4-1 with TRBJ1-4, with 10 bases lining up with TRBD1. The J segment lost 7 bases and the V segment lost 2 bases, leaving 7 bases of the junction unmatched. CDR3 length: 16 residues. Germline V gene sequence: CDR1 MGHRA, CDR2 YSYEKL.

The gene calls are TRBV11-1 and TRBJ2-7, with D tentatively TRBD2 (6 bases). Germline V gives CDR1 SGHAT, CDR2 FQDESV (reference sequence). The CDR3 contains 13 residues. V lost 8 bases, J lost 6 bases, and 17 bases lay in between. Here the CDR3 reads CASHGTSGGEQYF. CDR3 bases: TGTGCCAGCCACGGGACTTCGGGTGGCGAGCAGTACTTC.

The chain couples TRBV6-1 to TRBJ2-1; D gene uncertain. Trimming pared 0 bases from V and 0 bases from J, leaving 6 bases between. CDR3 length: 15 residues. CDR1 MNHNS and CDR2 SASEGT come from the germline V gene. The CDR3 spells CASSEAQSSYNEQFF. CDR3 nucleotide sequence: TGTGCCAGCAGTGAAGCGCAGAGCTCCTACAATGAGCAGTTCTTC.

V is TRBV6-4 and J is TRBJ1-5; D gene uncertain. The germline gives CDR1 MRHNA, CDR2 SNTAGT. V lost 6 bases and J 7 bases, leaving 16 bases between the germline ends. The CDR3 is 14 amino acids. The CDR3 nucleotides are TGTGCCAGCAGCCTCTCGAGTGATCGCCAGCCCCAGCATTTT. Translated, it gives CASSLSSDRQPQHF.

A single count supports this clonotype. This rearrangement joins TRBV11-1 to TRBJ2-7; TRBD1 matches at 8 bases. The trim removed 1 base at V and 5 bases at J, leaving 4 bases unmatched. CDR1 is SGHAT, CDR2 FQDESV, per germline (reference sequence). CDR3 length: 14 amino acids. The DNA of the CDR3 is TGTGCCAGCAGCTTAGGACAGGGGCGCGACGAGCAGTACTTC. It is translated as CASSLGQGRDEQYF.

The chain combines TRBV4-1 with TRBJ1-5; D ambiguous. This CDR3 contains 13 residues. Germline V lookup: CDR1 MGHRA, CDR2 YSYEKL. V was clipped by 3 bases and J by 5 bases, with 8 bases between them. This CDR3 is CASSQFEDQPQHF. Written as DNA, the CDR3 is TGCGCCAGCAGCCAGTTTGAGGATCAGCCCCAGCATTTT.

The chain couples TRBV29-1 to TRBJ1-1, with D perhaps TRBD1 (6 bases). Trimming removed 7 bases at V and 1 base at J, with 19 bases between. CDR1 is SQVTM and CDR2 is ANQGSEA in the germline V gene. The CDR3 extends over 15 amino acids. The chain's CDR3 is CSALPEQGPNTEAFF. The CDR3 DNA reads TGCAGCGCCCTCCCCGAGCAGGGGCCGAACACTGAAGCTTTCTTT.

The genes are TRBV9 and TRBJ2-5, with D possibly matching TRBD2 (6 bases). This CDR3 has 16 amino acids. V dropped 1 base and J dropped 1 base, with 14 bases sitting between them. Germline assignment: CDR1 SGDLS and CDR2 YYNGEE. The CDR3 DNA follows: TGTGCCAGCAGCGTATCGCACGGGAGAGGCCAAGAGACCCAGTACTTC. This translates into CASSVSHGRGQETQYF.

The chain couples TRBV11-3 to TRBJ2-7, with D perhaps TRBD1 or TRBD2 (5 bases each). Trimming cost V 5 bases and J 3 bases, with 11 bases left between them. Germline CDR1 is SGHNT and CDR2 is YENEEA. The CDR3 totals 13 residues. The CDR3 region is CASSAGTDYEQYF. The DNA of the CDR3 is TGTGCCAGCAGCGCCGGGACCGACTACGAGCAGTACTTC.

This clonotype came up a few times. The J gene is TRBJ2-1, the V gene TRBV11-3; no firm D call. This CDR3 is 15 amino acids long. Germline loops: CDR1 SGHNT, CDR2 YENEEA. Between the trimmed V and J ends, which lost 5 bases and 0 bases, there was a span of 11 bases. The CDR3 DNA follows: TGTGCCAGCAGCCCCTTGGCGAGCTCCTACAATGAGCAGTTCTTC. This translates into CASSPLASSYNEQFF.